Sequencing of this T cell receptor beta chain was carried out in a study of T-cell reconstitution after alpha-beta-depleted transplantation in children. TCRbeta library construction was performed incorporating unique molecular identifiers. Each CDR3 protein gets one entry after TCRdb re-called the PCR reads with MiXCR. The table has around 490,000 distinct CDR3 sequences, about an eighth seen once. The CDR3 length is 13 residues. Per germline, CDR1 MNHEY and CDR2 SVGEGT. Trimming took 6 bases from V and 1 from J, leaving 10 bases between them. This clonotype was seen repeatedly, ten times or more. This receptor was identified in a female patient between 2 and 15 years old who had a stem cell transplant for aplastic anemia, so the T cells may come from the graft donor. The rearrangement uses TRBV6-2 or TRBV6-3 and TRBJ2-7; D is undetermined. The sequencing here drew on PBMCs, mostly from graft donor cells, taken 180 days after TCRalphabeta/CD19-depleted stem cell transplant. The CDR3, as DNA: TGTGCCAGCAGCACGCCTAGATCCTACGAGCAGTACTTC. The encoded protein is CASSTPRSYEQYF.